The clone carrying this T cell receptor beta chain has a handful of counts. What it binds is not known. This entry comes from a study of regulatory T cells in long-lasting Graves disease. Time point described: persistent/refractory GD, antithyroid drugs over 5 years with positive TRAb. RNA isolated from PBMCs was used to make the TCR library. Patients hailed from an endocrinology department in Xi'an, China. Germline V gene data show CDR1 as MNHNS and CDR2 as SASEGT. V lost 8 bases and J 1 base, leaving 11 bases between the germline ends. This CDR3 has 13 residues. General observations from the study: Patients with persistent disease showed a bias toward TRBV28, TRBJ1-2 and TRBJ2-5. Persistent Graves' patients showed a TCR diversity that was lower than that of newly diagnosed ones.

The authors built TCR beta libraries using iRepertoire HTBI primers and Arm-PCR of CDR3 regions. MiXCR, applied by TCRdb to the multiplex PCR reads, yields one record per CDR3 protein. The table shows around 450,000 distinct CDR3 sequences, with about 22% occurring only once. This sequence joins TRBV6-1 and TRBJ1-1; D possibly corresponds to TRBD1 (6 bases). This receptor was obtained from a female donor with Graves disease. The sample consisted of peripheral blood mononuclear cells (PBMCs), taken when the disease was refractory, from a patient treated with antithyroid drugs. The CDR3 nucleotides are TGTGCCAGCCTCGGGGGGCCGAACACTGAAGCTTTCTTT. This sequence encodes CASLGGPNTEAFF.